The 27 T cell receptor beta chains below were found in one sample sequenced in a study of cytomegalovirus exposure and HLA in healthy donors. PCR amplification relied on 60 Vbeta primers (plus 13 Jbeta primers). Measured with immunoSEQ multiplex PCR; TCRdb has only the in-frame clones, and not every one. This table holds 100,000 to 150,000 clones, roughly 79% found once. The sample comprised PBMCs. The receptor source for this set is a woman aged 18-30 years in good health and CMV-seronegative.

This chain links TRBV5-1 with TRBJ2-1; 12 bases are shared with TRBD2. This CDR3 has 15 amino acids. From germline, CDR1 is SGHRS and CDR2 YFSETQ. With 5 bases clipped from V and 5 bases from J, the junction kept 5 bases outside the gene matches. CDR3 DNA sequence: TGCGCCAGCAGTCCACTAGCGGGAGGCCACAATGAGCAGTTCTTC. Its protein is CASSPLAGGHNEQFF.

This rearrangement joins TRBV29-1 to TRBJ1-1; D perhaps matches TRBD1 (6 bases). V lost 6 bases to trimming and J lost 5 bases, with 16 bases between them. Germline CDR1 is SQVTM and CDR2 is ANQGSEA. The CDR3 contains 13 residues. This CDR3 reads CSVGEQGWTEAFF. The CDR3 DNA is TGCAGCGTCGGAGAACAGGGTTGGACTGAAGCTTTCTTT.

This clone was seen a handful of times. The rearrangement uses TRBV5-6 and TRBJ2-1; D is undetermined. The CDR3 is made up of 11 amino acids. In germline, CDR1 is SGHDT, CDR2 YYEEEE. V was trimmed by 4 bases and J by 3 bases, leaving 2 bases between them. The CDR3 DNA reads as TGTGCCAGCAGCCTCTACAATGAGCAGTTCTTC. This encodes CASSLYNEQFF.

The V and J genes are TRBV19 and TRBJ1-1; 9 bases line up with TRBD1. Germline V gives CDR1 LNHDA, CDR2 SQIVND (reference sequence). With V trimmed by 7 bases and J by 2 bases, 8 bases remained unmatched. The length of the CDR3 is 15 residues. In nucleotides, the CDR3 is TGTGCCAGTACGGACGGACAGGGGACTAACACTGAAGCTTTCTTT. Translation: CASTDGQGTNTEAFF.

The rearrangement joins TRBV10-3 to TRBJ2-7, with unresolved D. V was cut by 2 bases and J by 1 base, with 15 bases left in between. This CDR3 comprises 16 residues. Germline V gives CDR1 ENHRY, CDR2 SYGVKD. The CDR3 loop reads CAISEESGPVSYEQYF. Here the CDR3 DNA reads TGTGCCATCAGTGAGGAATCAGGTCCTGTGTCCTACGAGCAGTACTTC.

The chain is built from TRBV2 and TRBJ2-2, with 10 bases identical to TRBD2. The CDR3 is made up of 16 amino acids. The ends lost 4 bases at V and 7 bases at J; junction bases unmatched: 9. Per the germline V gene, CDR1 is SNHLY and CDR2 is FYNNEI. The CDR3 DNA sequence: TGTGCCAGCAGTGTAACTAGCGGGACTCTAGGCGGGGAGCTGTTTTTT. Amino acids: CASSVTSGTLGGELFF.

The chain is built from TRBV6-5 and TRBJ1-1, with D possibly matching TRBD1 (6 bases). Trimming removed 9 bases from V and 4 bases from J, with 18 bases in between. The germline gives CDR1 MNHEY, CDR2 SVGAGI. This CDR3 has 14 residues. This CDR3 is CASKNQGGGTEAFF. The CDR3 nucleotides are TGTGCCAGTAAAAACCAGGGAGGGGGCACTGAAGCTTTCTTT.

This clone was seen a handful of times. The J gene is TRBJ2-1, the V gene TRBV7-8, with 12 bases identical to TRBD2. The CDR3 sequence is 16 residues long. Germline V CDR1 and CDR2: SGHVS, FQNEAQ. The ends lost 5 bases at V and 4 bases at J; junction bases unmatched: 6. CDR3 sequence reads: CASSPAGLAGYNEQFF. DNA for the CDR3: TGTGCCAGCAGCCCCGCCGGACTAGCGGGATACAATGAGCAGTTCTTC.

CDR3 coding DNA: TGTGCCAGCAGCCAAAACTCAGGGCTCACTGAAGCTTTCTTT. Encoded protein: CASSQNSGLTEAFF. The chain is built from TRBV14 and TRBJ1-1, with D perhaps TRBD1 (5 bases). Germline assignment: CDR1 SGHDN and CDR2 FVKESK. The CDR3 covers 14 residues. The V gene lost 2 bases and the J gene lost 4 bases, with 11 bases spanning the gap.

The chain is built from TRBV5-8 and TRBJ1-3; D may be TRBD1 (5 bases). The CDR3 is made up of 16 amino acids. CDR1 and CDR2 from the germline V gene are SGHTS and YDEGEE. Trimming took off 6 bases at V and 1 base at J, with 17 bases between the two ends. CDR3 nucleotides: TGTGCCAGCAACCTCGGGGAGGGGATATCTGGAAACACCATATATTTT. Its translation is CASNLGEGISGNTIYF.

The chain links TRBV4-1 to TRBJ1-5, with a tentative D call TRBD1 (6 bases). The V and J ends lost 0 bases and 4 bases respectively, with 13 bases between them. Germline V gene data show CDR1 as MGHRA and CDR2 as YSYEKL. This CDR3 has 16 amino acids. The CDR3 protein is CASSQEAGTPNQPQHF. The CDR3 coding sequence is TGCGCCAGCAGCCAAGAAGCCGGGACACCAAATCAGCCCCAGCATTTT.

This clone was detected only once. V and J are TRBV6-5 and TRBJ1-4; 10 positions match TRBD1. This CDR3 region has 14 residues. Trimming removed 5 bases from V and 6 bases from J; junction bases left unmatched: 3. The germline gives CDR1 MNHEY, CDR2 SVGAGI. CDR3 DNA sequence: TGTGCCAGCAGTGACAGGGGGCAACATGAAAAACTGTTTTTT. It codes for CASSDRGQHEKLFF.

This clone has more than one count but fewer than ten. The rearrangement links TRBV2 to TRBJ1-1, with TRBD1 as a possible D gene (6 bases). Trimming left V 8 bases short and J 6 bases short, with 16 bases between. This CDR3 has 13 amino acids. Germline CDR1 SNHLY, CDR2 FYNNEI. CDR3 sequence (DNA): TGTGCCAGCCATTGGAAGGGGGGGTCTGAAGCTTTCTTT. As protein: CASHWKGGSEAFF.

The chain carries TRBV5-1 and TRBJ2-3; 10 bases agree with TRBD1. Per germline, CDR1 SGHRS and CDR2 YFSETQ. The CDR3 totals 16 residues. V was pared by 4 bases and J by 6 bases, with 11 bases of the junction left unmatched. CDR3 in amino acids: CASSDRDRGYGDTQYF. CDR3 coding DNA: TGCGCCAGCAGCGACCGGGACAGGGGATATGGGGATACGCAGTATTTT.

The rearrangement links TRBV27 to TRBJ2-2; D may be TRBD2 (5 bases). V was clipped by 3 bases and J by 2 bases, with 7 bases between them. Germline lookup yields CDR1 MNHEY and CDR2 SMNVEV (reference sequence). CDR3 size: 14 residues. Here the CDR3 reads CASSFRGNTGELFF. The CDR3 nucleotides read TGTGCCAGCAGTTTTCGGGGAAACACCGGGGAGCTGTTTTTT.

CDR3 sequence reads: CASSINLAGGHNEQFF. The CDR3 DNA follows: TGTGCCAGTAGTATCAACCTAGCGGGAGGCCACAATGAGCAGTTCTTC. V usage is TRBV19 and J usage is TRBJ2-1, with TRBD2 identical over 11 bases. Germline-derived CDR1 and CDR2 are LNHDA and SQIVND (reference sequence). The CDR3 spans 16 residues. V trimming: 3 bases; J trimming: 5 bases; junction bases outside the gene matches: 6.

The rearrangement joins TRBV29-1 to TRBJ2-1; 9 bases map to TRBD1. The V segment lost 0 bases and the J segment 8 bases; nucleotides outside the gene matches: 5. Germline-derived CDR1 and CDR2 are SQVTM and ANQGSEA. CDR3 length equals 14 residues. The chain's CDR3 is CSVEEGTGRDEQFF. CDR3 bases: TGCAGCGTTGAAGAAGGGACAGGGAGGGATGAGCAGTTCTTC.

The V and J genes are TRBV6-6 and TRBJ2-1, with D tentatively TRBD2 (6 bases). From germline, CDR1 is MNHNY and CDR2 SVGAGI (reference sequence). The V and J ends lost 6 bases and 10 bases respectively, with 16 bases between them. The CDR3 sequence is 13 residues long. The CDR3 bases are TGTGCCAGCAGGAGTGCGGAGGGCCGGGAGCAGTTCTTC. Translation: CASRSAEGREQFF.

This chain uses TRBV5-4 with TRBJ2-2, with D tentatively TRBD1 (5 bases). The V end was cut by 4 bases, the J end by 6 bases, with 10 bases between. The CDR3 consists of 13 residues. CDR1 and CDR2 from the germline V gene are SGHNT and YYREEE (reference sequence). CDR3 in amino acids: CASSLQGPGELFF. The CDR3, as DNA: TGTGCCAGCAGCCTCCAGGGCCCCGGGGAGCTGTTTTTT. The full variable domain, in which reference TRBV5-4 and TRBJ2-2 provide the parts outside the CDR3, is ETGVTQSPTHLIKTRGQQVTLRCSSQSGHNTVSWYQQALGQGPQFIFQYYREEENGRGNFPPRFSGLQFPNYSSELNVNALELDDSALYLCASSLQGPGELFFGEGSRLTVL.

J is TRBJ2-7 and V is TRBV15, with D possibly TRBD2 on 7 matching bases. This CDR3 region has 14 residues. Germline loops: CDR1 LNHNV, CDR2 YYDKDF (reference sequence). The V end lost 0 bases, the J end lost 8 bases, and 14 bases lay between the germline ends. The CDR3 sequence: CATSRDRGAGQQYF. The CDR3 nucleotides are TGTGCCACCAGCAGAGATCGGGGGGCAGGGCAGCAGTACTTC.

V is TRBV6-5 and J is TRBJ2-1; 9 bases are a match to TRBD2. CDR1 and CDR2 (germline): MNHEY, SVGAGI. Trimming took 9 bases from V and 4 from J; bases not matched to a gene: 4. The CDR3 has 13 amino acids. CDR3 bases: TGTGCCAGTCGACTAGCGGAGTACAATGAGCAGTTCTTC. Protein product: CASRLAEYNEQFF.

The chain couples TRBV6-6 to TRBJ1-1; D is possibly TRBD1 (5 bases). The germline gives CDR1 MNHNY, CDR2 SVGAGI (reference sequence). The CDR3 covers 12 residues. The germline V and J ends were trimmed by 0 bases and 8 bases, with 7 bases remaining between them. Here the CDR3 DNA reads TGTGCCAGCAGTTACTCGCGGACAGAAGCTTTCTTT. This sequence encodes CASSYSRTEAFF.

This chain links TRBV4-1 with TRBJ2-7, with 10 bases aligning to TRBD2. CDR1 and CDR2 (germline): MGHRA, YSYEKL. The CDR3 runs 20 residues. J gave up 6 bases and V 2 bases, and 22 bases lay outside the gene matches. Here the CDR3 DNA reads TGCGCCAGCAGCCAAAACCTCCCCGGCCTAGCGGGAGAGTGGGTGAGCGAGCAGTACTTC. Protein sequence: CASSQNLPGLAGEWVSEQYF.

This chain links TRBV27 with TRBJ2-1, with D tentatively TRBD2 (6 bases). The germline gives CDR1 MNHEY, CDR2 SMNVEV (reference sequence). This CDR3 has 13 residues. V was trimmed by 3 bases and J by 7 bases, leaving 10 bases between them. The CDR3 DNA follows: TGTGCCAGCAGTTTCCCTAGCGATAATGAGCAGTTCTTC. It translates to CASSFPSDNEQFF.

The gene calls are TRBV7-9 and TRBJ1-2, with 10 positions matching TRBD1. Unmatched junction bases numbered 7, after V lost 5 bases and J lost 1 base. The CDR3 is made up of 16 amino acids. Germline values: CDR1 SEHNR, CDR2 FQNEAQ (reference sequence). As DNA, the CDR3 is TGTGCCAGCAGCCTCGGACAGGGGGTCTATAACTATGGCTACACCTTC. Amino acid sequence: CASSLGQGVYNYGYTF.

The chain has TRBV5-6 and TRBJ1-3; D may be TRBD1 (6 bases). Germline V lookup: CDR1 SGHDT, CDR2 YYEEEE. The CDR3 runs 13 residues. Trimming removed 3 bases at V and 7 bases at J, with 11 bases between. The CDR3 sequence: CASSYRVMNTIYF. DNA of the CDR3: TGTGCCAGCAGCTACAGGGTTATGAACACCATATATTTT.

This chain connects TRBV7-2 to TRBJ2-1, with a weak D call TRBD2 (6 bases). The CDR3 has 14 amino acids. The ends were cut back, 5 bases at V and 11 bases at J, with 19 bases in the middle. Germline loops: CDR1 SGHTA, CDR2 FQGNSA. As DNA, the CDR3 is TGTGCCAGCAGCCCTAGCGATCGCCCTGGGAAGCAGTTCTTC. Residues: CASSPSDRPGKQFF.